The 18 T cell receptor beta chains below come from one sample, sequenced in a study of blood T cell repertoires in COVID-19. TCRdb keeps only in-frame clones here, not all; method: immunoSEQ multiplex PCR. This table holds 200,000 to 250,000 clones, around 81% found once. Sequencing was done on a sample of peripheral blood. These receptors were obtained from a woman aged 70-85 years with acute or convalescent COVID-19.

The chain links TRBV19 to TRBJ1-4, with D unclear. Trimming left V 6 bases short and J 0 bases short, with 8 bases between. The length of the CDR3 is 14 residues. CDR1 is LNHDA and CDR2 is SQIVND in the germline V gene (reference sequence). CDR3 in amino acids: CASRTVATNEKLFF. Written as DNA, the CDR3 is TGTGCCAGTAGAACAGTCGCAACTAATGAAAAACTGTTTTTT.

The CDR3: CATSDRGHEDTGELFF. The CDR3 bases are TGTGCCACCAGCGACAGGGGGCACGAGGACACCGGGGAGCTGTTTTTT. The chain employs TRBV24-1 and TRBJ2-2, with 10 bases matching TRBD1. The V gene's germline CDR1 is KGHDR and CDR2 SFDVKD. Trimming at V came to 7 bases and at J to 3 bases, leaving 7 bases not matched to a gene. CDR3 length: 16 amino acids.

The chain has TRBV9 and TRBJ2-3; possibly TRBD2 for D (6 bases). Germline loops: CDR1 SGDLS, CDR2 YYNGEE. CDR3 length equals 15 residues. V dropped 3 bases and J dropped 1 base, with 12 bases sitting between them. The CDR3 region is CASSALGGGTDTQYF. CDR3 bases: TGTGCCAGCAGCGCACTGGGCGGGGGCACAGATACGCAGTATTTT.

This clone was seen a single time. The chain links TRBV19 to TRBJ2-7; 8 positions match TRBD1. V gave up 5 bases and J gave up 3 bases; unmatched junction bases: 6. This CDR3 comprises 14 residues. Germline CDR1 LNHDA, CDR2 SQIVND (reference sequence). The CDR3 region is CASSLWDRSYEQYF. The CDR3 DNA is TGTGCCAGTAGTCTCTGGGACAGGAGCTACGAGCAGTACTTC.

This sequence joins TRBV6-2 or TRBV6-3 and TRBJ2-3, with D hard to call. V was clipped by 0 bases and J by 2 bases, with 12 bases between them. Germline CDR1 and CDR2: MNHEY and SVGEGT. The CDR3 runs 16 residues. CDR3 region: CASSYSSMRPTDTQYF. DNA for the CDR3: TGTGCCAGCAGTTACTCGAGTATGCGGCCCACAGATACGCAGTATTTT.

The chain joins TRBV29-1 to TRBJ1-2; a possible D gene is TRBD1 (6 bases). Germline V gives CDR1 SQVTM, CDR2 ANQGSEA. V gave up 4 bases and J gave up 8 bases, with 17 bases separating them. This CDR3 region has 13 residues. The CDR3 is CSVGQGLHVGYTF. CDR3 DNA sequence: TGCAGCGTTGGTCAGGGGCTACATGTAGGCTACACCTTC. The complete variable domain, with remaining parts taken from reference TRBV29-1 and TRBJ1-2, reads SAVISQKPSRDICQRGTSLTIQCQVDSQVTMMFWYRQQPGQSLTLIATANQGSEATYESGFVIDKFPISRPNLTFSTLTVSNMSPEDSSIYLCSVGQGLHVGYTFGSGTRLTVV.

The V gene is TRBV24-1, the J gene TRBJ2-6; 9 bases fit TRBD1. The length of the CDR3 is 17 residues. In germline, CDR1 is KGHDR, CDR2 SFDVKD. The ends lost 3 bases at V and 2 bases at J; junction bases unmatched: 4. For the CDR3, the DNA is TGTGCCACCAGTGATGCCAGACAGGGGGCTGGGGCCAACGTCCTGACTTTC. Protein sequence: CATSDARQGAGANVLTF.

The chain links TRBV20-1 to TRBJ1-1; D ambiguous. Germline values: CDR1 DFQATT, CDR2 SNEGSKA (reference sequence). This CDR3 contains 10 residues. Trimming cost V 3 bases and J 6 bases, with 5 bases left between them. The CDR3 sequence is CSASVAEAFF. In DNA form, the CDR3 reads TGCAGTGCTAGCGTCGCTGAAGCTTTCTTT.

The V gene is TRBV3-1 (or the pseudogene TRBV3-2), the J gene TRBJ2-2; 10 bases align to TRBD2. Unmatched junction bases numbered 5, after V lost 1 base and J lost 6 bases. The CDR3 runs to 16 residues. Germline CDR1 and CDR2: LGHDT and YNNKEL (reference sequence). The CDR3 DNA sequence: TGTGCCAGCAGCCAAGGCGGCAGCGGGGGGGCCGGGGAGCTGTTTTTT. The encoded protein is CASSQGGSGGAGELFF.

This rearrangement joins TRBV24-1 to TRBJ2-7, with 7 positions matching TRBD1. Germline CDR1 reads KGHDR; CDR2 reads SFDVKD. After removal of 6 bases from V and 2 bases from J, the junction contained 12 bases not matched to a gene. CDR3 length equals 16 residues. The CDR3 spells CATSKGGLIETYEQYF. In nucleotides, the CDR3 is TGTGCCACCAGTAAAGGGGGCCTAATAGAAACCTACGAGCAGTACTTC.

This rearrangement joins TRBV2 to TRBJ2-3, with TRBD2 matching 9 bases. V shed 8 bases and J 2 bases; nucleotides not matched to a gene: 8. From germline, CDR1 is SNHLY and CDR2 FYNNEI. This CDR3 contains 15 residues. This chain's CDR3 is CASRLAGPSTDTQYF. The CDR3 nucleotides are TGTGCCAGCCGGCTAGCGGGGCCATCCACAGATACGCAGTATTTT.

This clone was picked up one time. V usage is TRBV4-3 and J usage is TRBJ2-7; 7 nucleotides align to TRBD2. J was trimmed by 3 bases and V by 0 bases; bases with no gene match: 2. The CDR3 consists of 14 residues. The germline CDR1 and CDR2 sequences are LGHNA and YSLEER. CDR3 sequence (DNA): TGCGCCAGCAGCCAAGATCAGCGGGGCTACGAGCAGTACTTC. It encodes CASSQDQRGYEQYF.

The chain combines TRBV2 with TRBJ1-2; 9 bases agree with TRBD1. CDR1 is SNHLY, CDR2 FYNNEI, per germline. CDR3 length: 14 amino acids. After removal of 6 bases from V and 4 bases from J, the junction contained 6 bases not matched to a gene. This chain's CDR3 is CASRAQGAGYGYTF. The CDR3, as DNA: TGTGCCAGCAGGGCACAGGGGGCCGGCTATGGCTACACCTTC.

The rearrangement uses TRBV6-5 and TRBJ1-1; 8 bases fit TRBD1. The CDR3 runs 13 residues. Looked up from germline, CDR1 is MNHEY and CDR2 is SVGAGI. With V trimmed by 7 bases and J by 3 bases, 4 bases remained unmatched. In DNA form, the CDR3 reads TGTGCCAGCACCACGGACAGGGACACTGAAGCTTTCTTT. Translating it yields CASTTDRDTEAFF.

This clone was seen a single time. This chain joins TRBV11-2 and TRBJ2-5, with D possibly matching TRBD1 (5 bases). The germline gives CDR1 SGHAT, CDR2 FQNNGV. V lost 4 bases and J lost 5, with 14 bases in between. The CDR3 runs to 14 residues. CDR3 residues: CASSYRSLRETQYF. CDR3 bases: TGTGCCAGCAGCTACAGGAGTCTGCGGGAGACCCAGTACTTC.

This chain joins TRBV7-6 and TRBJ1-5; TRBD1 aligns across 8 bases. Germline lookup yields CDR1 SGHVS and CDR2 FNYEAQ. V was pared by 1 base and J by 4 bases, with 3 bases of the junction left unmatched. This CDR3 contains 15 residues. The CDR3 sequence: CASSLDGQGNQPQHF. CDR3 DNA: TGTGCCAGCAGCTTAGATGGACAGGGAAATCAGCCCCAGCATTTT.

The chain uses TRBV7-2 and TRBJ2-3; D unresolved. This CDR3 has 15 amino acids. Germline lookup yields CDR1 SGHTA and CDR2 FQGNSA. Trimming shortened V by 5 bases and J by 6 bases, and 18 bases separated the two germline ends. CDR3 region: CASSPGPNSADTQYF. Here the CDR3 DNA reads TGTGCCAGCAGCCCCGGCCCCAACTCAGCGGATACGCAGTATTTT.

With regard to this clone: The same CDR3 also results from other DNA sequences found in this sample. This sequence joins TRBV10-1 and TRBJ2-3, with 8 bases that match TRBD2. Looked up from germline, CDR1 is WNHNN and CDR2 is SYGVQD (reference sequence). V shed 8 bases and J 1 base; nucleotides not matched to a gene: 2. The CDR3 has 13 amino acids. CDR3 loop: CASGTSGTDTQYF. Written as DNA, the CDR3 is TGCGCCAGCGGGACTAGTGGCACAGATACGCAGTATTTT.